These 8 T cell receptor beta chains were sequenced from one sample in a study of T cells after posttransplantation cyclophosphamide. Cyclophosphamide on days +3 and +4 followed busulfan-fludarabine conditioning and a marrow graft. Some clones are missing from TCRdb's copy, which holds only in-frame ones; the method was immunoSEQ multiplex PCR. This table holds some 23,000 clones with no singletons; the top ten claim about 1.8%. The sequencing here drew on PBMCs, taken after allogeneic stem cell transplant with posttransplant cyclophosphamide. The receptors shown here come from a male patient younger than 35 who received an allogeneic stem cell transplant from a related donor, was CMV-positive, and had no GVHD. Some T cells may possibly be graft donor cells.

This clone was detected ten times or more. The rearrangement joins TRBV7-9 to TRBJ1-5; TRBD1 might be the D (5 bases). This CDR3 is built from 17 residues. Germline CDR1 and CDR2: SEHNR and FQNEAQ (reference sequence). The V end was cut by 5 bases, the J end by 2 bases, with 19 bases between. The CDR3 DNA reads as TGTGCCAGCAGCCCATGGGGTCAGGGTCAGCGCAATCAGCCCCAGCATTTT. It translates to CASSPWGQGQRNQPQHF.

This clone was found many times. The chain employs TRBV19 and TRBJ1-2; D unresolved. The germline gives CDR1 LNHDA, CDR2 SQIVND (reference sequence). This CDR3 has 14 residues. V was clipped by 3 bases and J by 2 bases, with 10 bases between them. In DNA form, the CDR3 reads TGTGCCAGTAGTATTTGGGCCAGAAACTATGGCTACACCTTC. This gives the protein CASSIWARNYGYTF.

This clone was seen many times. V is TRBV7-2 and J is TRBJ1-1; TRBD1 matches 10 bases. Germline-derived CDR1 and CDR2 are SGHTA and FQGNSA. The CDR3 contains 15 residues. The V and J ends lost 8 bases and 6 bases, in that order; junction bases with no gene match: 12. The CDR3 region is CASFEIGTGDAEAFF. In nucleotides, the CDR3 is TGTGCCAGCTTTGAAATCGGGACAGGGGACGCTGAAGCTTTCTTT.

This clone was detected many times. This sequence joins TRBV19 and TRBJ1-5; maybe TRBD1 (6 bases). The V and J ends lost 3 bases and 3 bases respectively, with 9 bases between them. The germline CDR1 and CDR2 sequences are LNHDA and SQIVND (reference sequence). The CDR3 totals 14 residues. CDR3 coding DNA: TGTGCCAGTAGTATGTACAGGGTCAATCAGCCCCAGCATTTT. Its protein product is CASSMYRVNQPQHF.

In this sample, this clone turned up many times. The chain combines TRBV7-9 with TRBJ1-6; TRBD1 might be the D (5 bases). CDR1 and CDR2 from the germline V gene are SEHNR and FQNEAQ (reference sequence). The CDR3 has 15 residues. Trimming left V 5 bases short and J 18 bases short, with 26 bases between. The CDR3 loop reads CASSPIVGRDFRHHF. CDR3 sequence (DNA): TGTGCCAGCAGCCCAATTGTCGGACGGGACTTCCGACACCACTTT.

The sample holds many counts of this clone. V and J are TRBV5-1 and TRBJ1-1; TRBD1 matches 11 bases. CDR1 and CDR2 (germline): SGHRS, YFSETQ. The CDR3 totals 15 residues. Germline trimming cut 4 bases from V and 5 bases from J; bases unmatched to any gene: 7. The CDR3: CASSRQGQGETEAFF. As DNA, the CDR3 is TGCGCCAGCAGCAGACAGGGACAGGGGGAGACTGAAGCTTTCTTT.

This clone has ten or more counts. The rearrangement uses TRBV4-1 and TRBJ2-7; D uncertain. CDR1 and CDR2 (germline): MGHRA, YSYEKL. The CDR3 runs to 14 residues. V lost 0 bases and J 5 bases, leaving 11 bases between the germline ends. Here the CDR3 reads CASSQDIRGNEQYF. In nucleotides, the CDR3 is TGCGCCAGCAGCCAAGATATTCGAGGAAACGAGCAGTACTTC.

This clone has ten or more counts. The rearrangement links TRBV28 to TRBJ1-2; 8 bases line up with TRBD1. Per germline, CDR1 MDHEN and CDR2 SYDVKM. J was trimmed by 7 bases and V by 4 bases; bases with no gene match: 8. The CDR3 has 14 residues. CDR3 DNA: TGTGCCAGCAGTTGGGTACGGACAGGGCTTGGCTACACCTTC. This encodes CASSWVRTGLGYTF.